The 4 T cell receptor beta chains given below trace back to one sample, sequenced in a study of technical replicates of blood from a few donors. The protocol was immunoSEQ multiplex PCR, while the TCRdb copy is restricted to in-frame clones and leaves out a portion. The profile shows about 80,000 clones, roughly 94% of them singletons. The source material was T cells isolated from PBMCs. The receptors shown here come from a human donor in good health.

This clone showed up just once. The rearrangement links TRBV5-1 to TRBJ2-1; TRBD2 matches at 10 bases. The germline V gene encodes CDR1 SGHRS and CDR2 YFSETQ. Trimming removed 0 bases from V and 6 bases from J; junction bases left unmatched: 9. CDR3 size: 17 residues. CDR3 amino acids: CASSLALAGVNTNEQFF. CDR3 in DNA: TGCGCCAGCAGCTTGGCCCTAGCGGGAGTCAATACCAATGAGCAGTTCTTC.

V gene TRBV4-3 combines with J gene TRBJ1-2; maybe TRBD1 (6 bases). Germline CDR1 is LGHNA and CDR2 is YSLEER. V lost 0 bases, J lost 9 bases, and 14 bases lay in between. This CDR3 is built from 14 residues. The CDR3 DNA sequence: TGCGCCAGCAGCCAAGATTGGACAGTCCGTAGCTACACCTTC. Protein: CASSQDWTVRSYTF.

The chain uses TRBV27 and TRBJ1-5; 8 nucleotides line up with TRBD1. Germline V CDR1 and CDR2: MNHEY, SMNVEV (reference sequence). Germline trimming cut 6 bases from V and 7 bases from J; bases unmatched to any gene: 11. The length of the CDR3 is 15 residues. This CDR3 reads CASSPGPGGGQPQHF. The CDR3 DNA reads as TGTGCCAGCAGCCCTGGCCCAGGGGGCGGCCAGCCCCAGCATTTT.

The chain combines TRBV19 with TRBJ1-4; no reliable D call. Per the germline V gene, CDR1 is LNHDA and CDR2 is SQIVND (reference sequence). The length of the CDR3 is 13 residues. V was pared by 6 bases and J by 0 bases, with 5 bases between. For the CDR3, the DNA is TGTGCCAGTAGGGTAGCAACTAATGAAAAACTGTTTTTT. Amino acid sequence: CASRVATNEKLFF.